The T cell receptor beta chain described here comes from a study of cytomegalovirus exposure and HLA in healthy donors. A single count supports this clone. Primers for the PCR totalled 60 Vbeta and 13 Jbeta. Sequencing used immunoSEQ multiplex PCR; TCRdb keeps in-frame clones, though not all of them. The data show hundreds of thousands of clones, 85% to 90% seen once. Per the germline V gene, CDR1 is MNHEY and CDR2 is SMNVEV (reference sequence). Trimming removed 2 bases from V and 0 bases from J, with 8 bases in between. The CDR3 consists of 15 residues. Sequences were obtained from PBMCs. The TCR comes from a woman between 18 and 30 years old in good health and CMV-seronegative. This chain links TRBV27 with TRBJ2-1; D is undetermined. The CDR3 region has the DNA TGTGCCAGCAGTTTAGGAGTATCCTCCTACAATGAGCAGTTCTTC. Amino acid sequence: CASSLGVSSYNEQFF.